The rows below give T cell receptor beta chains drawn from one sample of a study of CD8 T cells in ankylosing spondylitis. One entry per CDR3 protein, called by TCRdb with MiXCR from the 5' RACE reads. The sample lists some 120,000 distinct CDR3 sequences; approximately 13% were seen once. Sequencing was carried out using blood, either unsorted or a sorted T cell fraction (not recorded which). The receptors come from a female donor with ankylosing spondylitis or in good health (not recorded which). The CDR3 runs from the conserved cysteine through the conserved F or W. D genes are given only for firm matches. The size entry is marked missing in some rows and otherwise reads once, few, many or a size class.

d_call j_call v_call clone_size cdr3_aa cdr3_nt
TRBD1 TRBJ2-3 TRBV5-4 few CASSFSSGGSRNTQYF TGTGCCAGCAGCTTTTCCTCAGGGGGCTCCCGGAATACGCAGTATTTT
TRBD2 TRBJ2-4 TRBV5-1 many CASSLELAGDGDIQYF TGCGCCAGCAGCTTGGAACTAGCGGGAGATGGGGACATTCAGTACTTC
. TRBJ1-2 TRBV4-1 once CASSQPTVDYGYTF TGCGCCAGCAGCCAACCCACTGTGGACTATGGCTACACCTTC
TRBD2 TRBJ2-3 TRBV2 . CASSGTSGSTTDTQYF TGTGCCAGCAGCGGGACTAGCGGGAGCACCACAGATACGCAGTATTTT
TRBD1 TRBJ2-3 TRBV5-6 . CASSFTGGESTDTQYF TGTGCCAGCAGCTTTACAGGGGGAGAAAGCACAGATACGCAGTATTTT
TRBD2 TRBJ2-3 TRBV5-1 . CASSLGRSGGDTQYF TGCGCCAGCAGCTTGGGACGGTCGGGGGGAGATACGCAGTATTTT
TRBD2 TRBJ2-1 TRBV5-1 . CASSPRESIYNEQFF TGCGCCAGCAGCCCGCGGGAGTCCATTTACAATGAGCAGTTCTTC
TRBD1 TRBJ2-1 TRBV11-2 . CASSLTGGRRSDEQFF TGTGCCAGCAGCTTAACAGGGGGCAGACGTAGCGATGAGCAGTTCTTC
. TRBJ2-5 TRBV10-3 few CAISESGFQETQYF TGTGCCATCAGTGAGTCAGGCTTCCAAGAGACCCAGTACTTC
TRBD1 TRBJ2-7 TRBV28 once CASSLFGTGNYEQYF TGTGCCAGCAGTTTATTTGGGACAGGGAACTACGAGCAGTACTTC
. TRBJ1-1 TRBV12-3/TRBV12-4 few CASSAHREEAFF TGTGCCAGCAGTGCCCACAGGGAGGAAGCTTTCTTT
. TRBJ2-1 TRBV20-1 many CSANLPGNNEQFF TGCAGTGCCAACCTACCGGGAAACAATGAGCAGTTCTTC
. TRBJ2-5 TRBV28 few CASSLEQQETQYF TGTGCCAGCAGTTTAGAACAGCAAGAGACCCAGTACTTC